These 14 T cell receptor beta chains originate from one sample sequenced in a study of CD8+ T cells in alopecia areata. Reverse transcription of extracted RNA yielded cDNA, which provided the sequencing template. Using immunoSEQ multiplex PCR, the repertoire was profiled, and TCRdb retains in-frame clones only, with some absent. The sample records roughly 150,000 clones, around 50% being singletons. The sample consisted of CD4+ T cells sorted from blood, taken at week 0. Receptors originate from a human donor with alopecia areata.

The chain uses TRBV14 and TRBJ2-4; D is possibly TRBD2 (6 bases). Germline V lookup: CDR1 SGHDN, CDR2 FVKESK. Trimming shortened V by 3 bases and J by 0 bases, and 9 bases separated the two germline ends. The CDR3 runs 15 residues. The CDR3 nucleotides are TGTGCCAGCAGCCAGCGGGGCCTAGCCAAAAACATTCAGTACTTC. Translated: CASSQRGLAKNIQYF.

The V gene is TRBV7-2, the J gene TRBJ1-6, with D unresolved. V shed 3 bases and J shed 6 bases, with 3 bases lying between them. Germline CDR1 and CDR2: SGHTA and FQGNSA. CDR3 length equals 12 residues. CDR3 amino acids: CASSLGNSPLHF. The DNA of the CDR3 is TGTGCCAGCAGCTTGGGTAATTCACCCCTCCACTTT.

The chain carries TRBV20-1 and TRBJ1-1; D is ambiguous. There are 11 residues in the CDR3. Trimming took off 0 bases at V and 7 bases at J, with 6 bases between the two ends. Germline values: CDR1 DFQATT, CDR2 SNEGSKA (reference sequence). The CDR3: CSAREVFEAFF. The CDR3 nucleotides read TGCAGTGCTAGAGAGGTCTTTGAAGCTTTCTTT.

V is TRBV11-3 and J is TRBJ2-3; D unclear. Trimming stripped 3 bases from V and 4 bases from J, with 2 bases between. There are 11 residues in the CDR3. The germline V gene encodes CDR1 SGHNT and CDR2 YENEEA. The CDR3 sequence is CASSLADTQYF. The DNA for the CDR3 is TGTGCCAGCAGCTTGGCAGATACGCAGTATTTT.

The chain carries TRBV30 and TRBJ2-2; perhaps TRBD1 as D (5 bases). Germline lookup yields CDR1 GTSNPN and CDR2 SVGIG (reference sequence). V dropped 0 bases and J dropped 4 bases, with 9 bases sitting between them. The CDR3 sequence is 14 residues long. This CDR3 is CAWSVVDTTGELFF. As DNA, the CDR3 is TGTGCCTGGAGTGTAGTGGACACCACCGGGGAGCTGTTTTTT.

The V call is TRBV5-1, the J call TRBJ1-3; TRBD1 agrees at 8 bases. The CDR3 totals 14 residues. Losses at the gene ends were 4 bases for V and 3 bases for J; bases not matched to a gene: 3. From germline, CDR1 is SGHRS and CDR2 YFSETQ. The DNA of the CDR3 is TGCGCCAGCAGCCCCGGACAGGGTGGAAACACCATATATTTT. Its protein product is CASSPGQGGNTIYF.

This chain links TRBV18 with TRBJ1-5, with unresolved D. Germline CDR1 is KGHSH and CDR2 is LQKENI. The CDR3 is made up of 14 amino acids. V shed 6 bases and J shed 6 bases, with 15 bases lying between them. The CDR3 loop reads CASSERSGFQPQHF. The CDR3, as DNA: TGTGCCAGCTCGGAACGTAGTGGCTTTCAGCCCCAGCATTTT.

The chain links TRBV7-3 to TRBJ2-2; D perhaps matches TRBD1 (6 bases). V was pared by 6 bases and J by 1 base, with 21 bases between. This CDR3 comprises 18 residues. CDR1 SGHTA and CDR2 FQGTGA come from the germline V gene. CDR3: CASSLEALQGVNTGELFF. Here the CDR3 DNA reads TGTGCCAGCAGTCTAGAGGCTTTACAGGGAGTGAACACCGGGGAGCTGTTTTTT.

The V call is TRBV5-1, the J call TRBJ1-1, with D possibly matching TRBD1 (6 bases). Germline CDR1 SGHRS, CDR2 YFSETQ. Deletions cut 5 bases from V and 0 bases from J, with 11 bases between. The CDR3 is 14 residues long. The CDR3 nucleotides read TGCGCCAGCAGTCGTACAGGGATGAACACTGAAGCTTTCTTT. This encodes CASSRTGMNTEAFF.

V is TRBV29-1 and J is TRBJ2-3; unclear D gene. In germline, CDR1 is SQVTM, CDR2 ANQGSEA. The CDR3 sequence is 11 residues long. V dropped 2 bases and J dropped 2 bases, with 2 bases sitting between them. For the CDR3, the DNA is TGCAGCGTTGAAACCACAGATACGCAGTATTTT. This codes for CSVETTDTQYF.

The CDR3 here is CAITAEISGANVLTF. CDR3 DNA sequence: TGTGCCATCACCGCGGAAATCTCTGGGGCCAACGTCCTGACTTTC. This chain connects TRBV10-3 to TRBJ2-6; D call uncertain. Trimming took 7 bases from V and 0 from J, leaving 10 bases between them. Germline V gene lookup returns CDR1 ENHRY and CDR2 SYGVKD. The CDR3 is 15 residues long.

This clone turned up a few times. The rearrangement uses TRBV2 and TRBJ2-5; the D gene is possibly TRBD2 (6 bases). Germline CDR1 SNHLY, CDR2 FYNNEI. V gave up 7 bases and J gave up 1 base, with 13 bases separating them. This CDR3 is built from 14 residues. The CDR3: CASIRDGGQETQYF. The CDR3 DNA follows: TGTGCCAGCATCCGGGACGGGGGCCAAGAGACCCAGTACTTC.

This chain uses TRBV14 with TRBJ1-6, with D uncertain. The V gene's germline CDR1 is SGHDN and CDR2 FVKESK. The V end lost 4 bases, the J end lost 7 bases, and 8 bases lay between the germline ends. This CDR3 is 13 amino acids long. In nucleotides, the CDR3 is TGTGCCAGCAGCCCCAATCCCAATTCACCCCTCCACTTT. This sequence encodes CASSPNPNSPLHF.

This clone has just a few counts. The CDR3: CSAQRGLQETQYF. The DNA of the CDR3 is TGCAGCGCCCAGCGGGGGCTCCAAGAGACCCAGTACTTC. The chain recombines TRBV29-1 with TRBJ2-5, with 8 positions matching TRBD2. CDR1 and CDR2 (germline): SQVTM, ANQGSEA. V gave up 7 bases and J gave up 1 base; unmatched junction bases: 5. The CDR3 runs to 13 residues.